Listed below are T cell receptor beta chains from one sample, sequenced in a study of glioma-infiltrating T cells after dendritic cell vaccination. Libraries were prepared by immunoSEQ multiplex PCR; TCRdb keeps only in-frame clonotypes and omits some of them. The sample contains tens of thousands of clones, around 85% of which appear only once. The sequencing here drew on blood, taken after dendritic cell vaccination. Receptors originate from a human donor with glioblastoma. The CDR3 runs from the conserved cysteine through the conserved F or W. D genes are given only for firm matches. For some rows the clone size is stated as once, few or many, or as a class when expanded; others skip it.

d_gene | j_gene | abundance | v_gene | CDR3nt | CDR3aa
- | TRBJ2-3 | - | TRBV11-2 | TGTGCCAGCAGCTTAGACGGAGGTTGGACAGATACGCAGTATTTT | CASSLDGGWTDTQYF
- | TRBJ1-1 | - | TRBV6-1 | TGTGCCATTAGACGGGACACGAACACTGAAGCTTTCTTT | CAIRRDTNTEAFF
TRBD1 | TRBJ2-5 | - | TRBV19 | TGTGCCAGTAGTATAGTTGACAGGGGGGTTTTCGTGGGAGGGCCCGTTGCGGAGACCCAGTACTTC | CASSIVDRGVFVGGPVAETQYF
TRBD2 | TRBJ2-3 | - | TRBV19 | TGTGCCAGTAAGTCTAGCGGGCGCGCAGATACGCAGTATTTT | CASKSSGRADTQYF
- | TRBJ1-6 | few | TRBV18 | TGTGCCAGCTCACCTAGTCAGTTAGCAAATTCACCCCTCCACTTT | CASSPSQLANSPLHF
TRBD2 | TRBJ2-1 | - | TRBV5-4 | TGTGCCAGCAGCGCCGGACTAGCGGGAGAAGGGAATGAGCAGTTCTTC | CASSAGLAGEGNEQFF
- | TRBJ2-1 | - | TRBV28 | TGTGCCAGCACCTCGGGGAATTACAATGAGCAGTTCTTC | CASTSGNYNEQFF
TRBD1 | TRBJ1-5 | - | TRBV6-5 | TGTGCCAGCAGTCAAGGACAGGGTCGCAATCAGCCCCAGCATTTT | CASSQGQGRNQPQHF
TRBD1 | TRBJ2-1 | - | TRBV7-9 | TGTGCCAGCAGCTTAAGGACAGGGAACTACAATGAGCAGTTCTTC | CASSLRTGNYNEQFF
TRBD2 | TRBJ2-5 | - | TRBV27 | TGTGCCAGCAGTTTATCCGGGACTAGCGGGGGGAGAGAGACCCAGTACTTC | CASSLSGTSGGRETQYF
- | TRBJ1-2 | - | TRBV25-1 | TGTGCCACCCATTCAGGGGTGAATGGCTACACCTTC | CATHSGVNGYTF
- | TRBJ2-7 | few | TRBV28 | TGTGCCAGCAGTTTTAAGGGGGTTATGCCTCCTTTCTACGAGCAGTACTTC | CASSFKGVMPPFYEQYF
- | TRBJ1-2 | - | TRBV18 | TGTGCCAGCTCACCTACCTCACAGAGAATTACCCCTAACTATGGCTACACCTTC | CASSPTSQRITPNYGYTF
TRBD1 | TRBJ2-1 | once | TRBV2 | TGTGCCAGCAGCCCCTGGGGACAGACTCTCTACAATGAGCAGTTCTTC | CASSPWGQTLYNEQFF
- | TRBJ2-7 | - | TRBV25-1 | TGTGCCAGCAGGGTGGGACACGGACCCTACGAGCAGTACTTC | CASRVGHGPYEQYF
- | TRBJ1-4 | - | TRBV2 | TGTGCCAGCAGTGTAAACCAGGGGTTGGGTGAAAAACTGTTTTTT | CASSVNQGLGEKLFF
TRBD1 | TRBJ1-2 | - | TRBV27 | TGTGCCAGCACCTCCCGAGACAGGGCTAACTATGGCTACACCTTC | CASTSRDRANYGYTF
TRBD1 | TRBJ1-1 | - | TRBV5-1 | TGCGCCAGCAGCTTGGCGGACAGGGTGGGCCCTGAAGCTTTCTTT | CASSLADRVGPEAFF
- | TRBJ1-2 | once | TRBV7-6 | TGTGCCAGCAGCCAAGAGCAGGGAACCGTATATGGCTACACCTTC | CASSQEQGTVYGYTF
- | TRBJ2-3 | - | TRBV25-1 | TGTGCCAGCAGTGGGCATGGCAGGCAAAGCACAGATACGCAGTATTTT | CASSGHGRQSTDTQYF